This TCR beta chain was found in a study of Tregs in tolerant kidney transplant recipients. Study at large: Mixed chimerism was transient after nonmyeloablative marrow transplants from related graft donors.

Whole-study results and caveats: Some patients' samples used different primers over time, so nucleotide sequences weren't comparable.

Germline V gene data show CDR1 as SEHNR and CDR2 as FQNEAQ (reference sequence). This CDR3 has 13 amino acids. Trimming pared 8 bases from V and 8 bases from J, leaving 18 bases between. Note on this clone: Antigen specificity is unknown.

Produced via immunoSEQ multiplex PCR; TCRdb's table is partial and in-frame only. The data contain approximately 66,000 clones, approximately 85% of them singletons. The chain uses TRBV7-9 and TRBJ1-2; D perhaps matches TRBD1 (6 bases). The TCR was taken from a human donor who received a combined kidney and bone marrow transplant. This specimen was Tregs from blood, taken before the transplant. The CDR3 nucleotides read TGTGCCAGCCAAACAGGGTCAACAGGAGGCTACACCTTC. Encoded protein: CASQTGSTGGYTF.